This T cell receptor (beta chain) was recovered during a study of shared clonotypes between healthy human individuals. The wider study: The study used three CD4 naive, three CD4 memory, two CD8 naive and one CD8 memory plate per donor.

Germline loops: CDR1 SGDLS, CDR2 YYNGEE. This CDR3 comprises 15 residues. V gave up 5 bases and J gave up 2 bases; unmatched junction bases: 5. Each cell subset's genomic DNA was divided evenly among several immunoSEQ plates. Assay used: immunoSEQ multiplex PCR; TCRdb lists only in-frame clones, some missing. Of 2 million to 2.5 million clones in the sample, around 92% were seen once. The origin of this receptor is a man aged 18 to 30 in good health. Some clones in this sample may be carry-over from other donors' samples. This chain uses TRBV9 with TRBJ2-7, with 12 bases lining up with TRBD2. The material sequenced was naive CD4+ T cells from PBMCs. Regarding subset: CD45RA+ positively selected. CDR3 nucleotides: TGTGCCAGCAGTAAGGGACTAGCGGGCGCCTACGAGCAGTACTTC. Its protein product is CASSKGLAGAYEQYF.